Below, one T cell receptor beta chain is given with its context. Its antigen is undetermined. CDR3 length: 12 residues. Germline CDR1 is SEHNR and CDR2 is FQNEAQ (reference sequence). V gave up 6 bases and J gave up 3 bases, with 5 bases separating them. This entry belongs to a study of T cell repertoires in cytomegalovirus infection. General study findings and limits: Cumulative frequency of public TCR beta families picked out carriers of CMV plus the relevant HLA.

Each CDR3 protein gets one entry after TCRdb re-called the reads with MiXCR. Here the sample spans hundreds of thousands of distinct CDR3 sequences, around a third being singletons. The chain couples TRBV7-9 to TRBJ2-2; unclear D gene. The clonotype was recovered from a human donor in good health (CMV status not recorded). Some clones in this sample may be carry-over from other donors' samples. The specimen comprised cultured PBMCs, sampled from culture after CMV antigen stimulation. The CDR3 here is CASRRYTGELFF. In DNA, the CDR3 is TGTGCCAGCAGACGGTACACCGGGGAGCTGTTTTTT. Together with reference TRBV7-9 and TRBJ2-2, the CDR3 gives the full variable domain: DTGVSQNPRHKITKRGQNVTFRCDPISEHNRLYWYRQTLGQGPEFLTYFQNEAQLEKSRLLSDRFSAERPKGSFSTLEIQRTEQGDSAMYLCASRRYTGELFFGEGSRLTVL.